This TCR beta chain appears in the sequencing data of a study of control samples from healthy donors and cancer patients. Method: immunoSEQ multiplex PCR; TCRdb's copy keeps in-frame clones and lacks some. The data contain some 70,000 clones, 75% to 85% of them singletons. This TCR derives from a man between 60 and 75 years old in good health. Sequencing was done on a sample of blood.

The CDR3 sequence is CASRYENTGELFF. CDR3 nucleotides: TGTGCCAGCAGGTACGAGAACACCGGGGAGCTGTTTTTT. This chain connects TRBV2 to TRBJ2-2, with D uncertain. The CDR3 covers 13 residues. Per the germline V gene, CDR1 is SNHLY and CDR2 is FYNNEI. V gave up 6 bases and J gave up 1 base, with 6 bases separating them.